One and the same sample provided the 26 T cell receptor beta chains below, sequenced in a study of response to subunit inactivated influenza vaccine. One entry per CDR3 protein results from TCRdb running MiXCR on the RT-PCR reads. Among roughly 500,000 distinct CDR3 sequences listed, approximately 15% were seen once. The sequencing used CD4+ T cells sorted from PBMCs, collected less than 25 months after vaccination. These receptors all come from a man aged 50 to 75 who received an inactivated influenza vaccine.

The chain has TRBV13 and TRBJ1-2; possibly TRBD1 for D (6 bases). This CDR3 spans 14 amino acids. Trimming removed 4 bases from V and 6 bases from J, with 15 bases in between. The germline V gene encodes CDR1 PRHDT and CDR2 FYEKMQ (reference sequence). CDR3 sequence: CASSSGRGQDGYTF. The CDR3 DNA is TGTGCCAGCAGCTCCGGGCGGGGGCAGGATGGCTACACCTTC.

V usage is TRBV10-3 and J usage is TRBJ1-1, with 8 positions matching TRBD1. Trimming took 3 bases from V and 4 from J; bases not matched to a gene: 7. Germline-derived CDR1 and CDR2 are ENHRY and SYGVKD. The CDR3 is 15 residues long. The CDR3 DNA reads TGTGCCATCAGTGAAGACAGGGGAGGTAGCACTGAAGCTTTCTTT. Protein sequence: CAISEDRGGSTEAFF.

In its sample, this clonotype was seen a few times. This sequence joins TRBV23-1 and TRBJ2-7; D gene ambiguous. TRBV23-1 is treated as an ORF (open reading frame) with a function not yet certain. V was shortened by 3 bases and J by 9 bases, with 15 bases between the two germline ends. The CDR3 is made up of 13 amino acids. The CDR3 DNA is TGCGCCAGCAGTCAGGCCTGTGTCTCTCGGCAGTACTTC. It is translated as CASSQACVSRQYF.

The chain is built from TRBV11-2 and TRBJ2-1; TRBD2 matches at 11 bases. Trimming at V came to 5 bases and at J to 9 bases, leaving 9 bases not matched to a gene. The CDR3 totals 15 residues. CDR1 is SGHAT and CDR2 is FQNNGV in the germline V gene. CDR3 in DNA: TGTGCCAGCAGCCTTAGACGGACTAGCGGGTTTGAGCAGTTCTTC. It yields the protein CASSLRRTSGFEQFF.

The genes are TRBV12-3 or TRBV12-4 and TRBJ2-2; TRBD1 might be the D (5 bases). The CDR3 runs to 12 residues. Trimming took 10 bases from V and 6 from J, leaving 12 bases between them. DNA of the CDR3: TGTGCCACCAAAGCAGGGTCCGGGGAGCTGTTTTTT. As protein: CATKAGSGELFF.

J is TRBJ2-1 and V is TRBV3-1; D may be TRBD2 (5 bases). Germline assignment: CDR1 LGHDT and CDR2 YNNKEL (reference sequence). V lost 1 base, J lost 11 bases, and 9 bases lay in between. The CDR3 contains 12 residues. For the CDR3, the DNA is TGTGCCAGCAGCCAAGGACTAAGCCAGCAGTTCTTC. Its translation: CASSQGLSQQFF.

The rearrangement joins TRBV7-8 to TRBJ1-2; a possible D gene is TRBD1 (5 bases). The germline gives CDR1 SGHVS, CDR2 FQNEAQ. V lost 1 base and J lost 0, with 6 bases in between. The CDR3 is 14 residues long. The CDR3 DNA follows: TGTGCCAGCAGCTTAGAGACAGCTAACTATGGCTACACCTTC. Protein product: CASSLETANYGYTF. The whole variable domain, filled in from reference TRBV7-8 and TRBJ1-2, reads GAGVSQSPRYKVAKRGQDVALRCDPISGHVSLFWYQQALGQGPEFLTYFQNEAQLDKSGLPSDRFFAERPEGSVSTLKIQRTQQEDSAVYLCASSLETANYGYTFGSGTRLTVV.

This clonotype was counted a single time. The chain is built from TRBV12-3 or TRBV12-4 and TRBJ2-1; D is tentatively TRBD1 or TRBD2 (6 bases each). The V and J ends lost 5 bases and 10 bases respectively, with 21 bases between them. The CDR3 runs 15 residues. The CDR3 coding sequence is TGTGCCAGCAGTCTCATCCTTGGGGGGCTCGGGGAGCAGTTCTTC. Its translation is CASSLILGGLGEQFF.

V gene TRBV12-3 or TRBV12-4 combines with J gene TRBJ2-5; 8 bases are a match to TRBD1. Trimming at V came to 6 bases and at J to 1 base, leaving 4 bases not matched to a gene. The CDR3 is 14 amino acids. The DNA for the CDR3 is TGTGCCAGCAGCTCGGGACAGGCCCAAGAGACCCAGTACTTC. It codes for CASSSGQAQETQYF.

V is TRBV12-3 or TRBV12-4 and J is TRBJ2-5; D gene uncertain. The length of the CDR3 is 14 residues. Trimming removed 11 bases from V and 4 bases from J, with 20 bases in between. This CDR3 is CASSLMGHGETQYF. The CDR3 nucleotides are TGTGCCTCCAGTTTGATGGGCCACGGAGAGACCCAGTACTTC.

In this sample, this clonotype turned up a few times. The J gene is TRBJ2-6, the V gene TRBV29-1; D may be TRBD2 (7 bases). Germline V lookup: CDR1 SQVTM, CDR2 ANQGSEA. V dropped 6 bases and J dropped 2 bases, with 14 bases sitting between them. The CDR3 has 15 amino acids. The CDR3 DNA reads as TGCAGCGTCGGGGGGACATCCGCTGGGGCCAACGTCCTGACTTTC. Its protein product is CSVGGTSAGANVLTF.

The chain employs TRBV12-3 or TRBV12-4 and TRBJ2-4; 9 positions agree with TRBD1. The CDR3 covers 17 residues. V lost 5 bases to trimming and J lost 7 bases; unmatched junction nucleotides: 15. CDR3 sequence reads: CASSLTYGQGRRNIQYF. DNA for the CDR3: TGTGCCAGCAGTCTAACCTACGGACAGGGGAGGCGGAACATTCAGTACTTC.

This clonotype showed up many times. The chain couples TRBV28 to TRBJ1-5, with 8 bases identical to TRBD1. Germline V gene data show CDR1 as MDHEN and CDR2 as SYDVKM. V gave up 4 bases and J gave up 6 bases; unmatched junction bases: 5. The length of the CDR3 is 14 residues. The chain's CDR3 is CASSSGTGPQPQHF. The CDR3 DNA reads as TGTGCCAGCAGTTCCGGGACAGGTCCTCAGCCCCAGCATTTT.

The CDR3, as DNA: TGTGCCACCGGACGGGGAGGAGACACCGGGGAGCTGTTTTTT. Its translation: CATGRGGDTGELFF. J is TRBJ2-2 and V is TRBV24-1; D is possibly TRBD2 (6 bases). Germline CDR1 reads KGHDR; CDR2 reads SFDVKD. Trimming removed 9 bases at V and 3 bases at J, with 13 bases between. The CDR3 has 14 amino acids.

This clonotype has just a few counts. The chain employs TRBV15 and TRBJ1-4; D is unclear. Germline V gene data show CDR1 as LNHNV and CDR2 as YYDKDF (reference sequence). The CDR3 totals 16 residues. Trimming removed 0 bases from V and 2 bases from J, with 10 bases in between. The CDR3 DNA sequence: TGTGCCACCAGCAGAGATCCGTCCGGGACTAATGAAAAACTGTTTTTT. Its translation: CATSRDPSGTNEKLFF. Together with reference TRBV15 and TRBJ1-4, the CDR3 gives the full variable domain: DAMVIQNPRYQVTQFGKPVTLSCSQTLNHNVMYWYQQKSSQAPKLLFHYYDKDFNNEADTPDNFQSRRPNTSFCFLDIRSPGLGDTAMYLCATSRDPSGTNEKLFFGSGTQLSVL.

CDR3 in DNA: TGCGCCAGCAGCCCGACTGGAGTAAACCAAGAGACCCAGTACTTC. This translates into CASSPTGVNQETQYF. The V call is TRBV5-1, the J call TRBJ2-5; D is unclear. Germline values: CDR1 SGHRS, CDR2 YFSETQ. There are 15 residues in the CDR3. Trimming removed 4 bases at V and 0 bases at J, with 13 bases between.

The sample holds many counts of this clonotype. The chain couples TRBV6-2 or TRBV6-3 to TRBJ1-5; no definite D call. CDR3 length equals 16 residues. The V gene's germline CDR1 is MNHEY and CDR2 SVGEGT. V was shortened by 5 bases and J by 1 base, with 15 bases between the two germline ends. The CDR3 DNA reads TGTGCCAGCAGTCCCCCCCGGACTTTGAGCAATCAGCCCCAGCATTTT. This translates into CASSPPRTLSNQPQHF.

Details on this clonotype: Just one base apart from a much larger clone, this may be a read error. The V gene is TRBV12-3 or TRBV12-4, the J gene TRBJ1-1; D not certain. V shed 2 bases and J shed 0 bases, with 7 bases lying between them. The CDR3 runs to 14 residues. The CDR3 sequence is CASSLQAMNTEAFF. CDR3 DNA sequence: TGTGCCAGCAGTTTACAGGCGATGAACACTGAAGCTTTCTTT.

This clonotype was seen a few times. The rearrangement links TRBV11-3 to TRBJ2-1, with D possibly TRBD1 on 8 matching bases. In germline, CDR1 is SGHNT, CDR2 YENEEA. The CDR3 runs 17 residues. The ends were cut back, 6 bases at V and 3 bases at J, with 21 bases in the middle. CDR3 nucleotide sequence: TGTGCCAGCAGTTCAGGGGGCGGGAGAGGTAACTACAATGAGCAGTTCTTC. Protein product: CASSSGGGRGNYNEQFF.

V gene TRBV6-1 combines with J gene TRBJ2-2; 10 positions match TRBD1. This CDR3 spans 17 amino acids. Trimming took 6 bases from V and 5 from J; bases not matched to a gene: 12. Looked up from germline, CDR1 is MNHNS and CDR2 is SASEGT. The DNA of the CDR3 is TGTGCCAGCAGCCTAAGATCCGGGACAGGGGAAACCGGGGAGCTGTTTTTT. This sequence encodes CASSLRSGTGETGELFF.

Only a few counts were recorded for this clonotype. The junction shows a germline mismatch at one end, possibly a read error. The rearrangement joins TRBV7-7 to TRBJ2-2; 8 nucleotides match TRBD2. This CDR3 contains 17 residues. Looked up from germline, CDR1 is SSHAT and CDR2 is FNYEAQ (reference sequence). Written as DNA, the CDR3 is TGTGCTAGCAGCTCGACCGCCAGCGGGGGAAACACCGGGGAGCTGTTTTTT. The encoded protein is CASSSTASGGNTGELFF.

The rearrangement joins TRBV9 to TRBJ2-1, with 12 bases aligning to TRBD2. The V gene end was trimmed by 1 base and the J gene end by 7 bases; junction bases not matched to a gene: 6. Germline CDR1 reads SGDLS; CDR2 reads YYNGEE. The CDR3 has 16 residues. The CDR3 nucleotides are TGTGCCAGCAGCGTAACGGCTAGCGGGGGGGAGAATGAGCAGTTCTTC. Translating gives CASSVTASGGENEQFF.

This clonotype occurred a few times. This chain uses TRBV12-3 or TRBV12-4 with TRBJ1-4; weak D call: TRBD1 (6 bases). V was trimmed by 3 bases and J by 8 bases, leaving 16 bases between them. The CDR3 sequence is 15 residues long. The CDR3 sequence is CASSLSGHGSEKLFF. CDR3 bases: TGTGCCAGCAGTTTGTCGGGACACGGCAGCGAAAAACTGTTTTTT.

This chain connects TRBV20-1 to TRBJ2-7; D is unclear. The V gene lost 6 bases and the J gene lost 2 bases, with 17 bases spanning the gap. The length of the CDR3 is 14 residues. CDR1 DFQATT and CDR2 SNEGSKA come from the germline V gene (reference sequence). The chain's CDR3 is CSATLIRGTYEQYF. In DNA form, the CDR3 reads TGCAGTGCCACCCTTATTCGCGGTACCTACGAGCAGTACTTC.

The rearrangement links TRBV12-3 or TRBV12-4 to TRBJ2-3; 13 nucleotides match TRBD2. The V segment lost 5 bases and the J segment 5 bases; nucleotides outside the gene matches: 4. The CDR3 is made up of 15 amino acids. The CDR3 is CASSAGLAGRDTQYF. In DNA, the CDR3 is TGTGCCAGCAGTGCGGGACTAGCGGGGCGAGATACGCAGTATTTT.

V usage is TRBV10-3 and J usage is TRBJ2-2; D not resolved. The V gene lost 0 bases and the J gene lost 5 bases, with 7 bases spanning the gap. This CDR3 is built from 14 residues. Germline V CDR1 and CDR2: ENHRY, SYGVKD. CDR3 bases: TGTGCCATCAGTGAGTCTAACCCTACCGGGGAGCTGTTTTTT. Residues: CAISESNPTGELFF.